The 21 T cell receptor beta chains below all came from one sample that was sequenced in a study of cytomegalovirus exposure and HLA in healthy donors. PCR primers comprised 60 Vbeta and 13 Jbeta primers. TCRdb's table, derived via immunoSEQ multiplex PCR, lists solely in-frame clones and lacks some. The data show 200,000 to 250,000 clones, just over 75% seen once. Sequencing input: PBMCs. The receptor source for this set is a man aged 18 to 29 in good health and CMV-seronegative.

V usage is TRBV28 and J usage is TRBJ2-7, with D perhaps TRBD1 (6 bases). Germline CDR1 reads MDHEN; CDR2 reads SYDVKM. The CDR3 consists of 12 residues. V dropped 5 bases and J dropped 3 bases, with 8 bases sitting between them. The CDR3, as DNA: TGTGCCAGCAGTGACAGGTTCTACGAGCAGTACTTC. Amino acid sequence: CASSDRFYEQYF.

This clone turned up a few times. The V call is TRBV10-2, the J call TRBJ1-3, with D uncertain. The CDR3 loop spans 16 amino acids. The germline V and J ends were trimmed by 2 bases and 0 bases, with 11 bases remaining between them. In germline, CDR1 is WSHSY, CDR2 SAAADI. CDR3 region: CASSEIRVYSGNTIYF. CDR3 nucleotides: TGCGCCAGCAGTGAGATTCGGGTCTACTCTGGAAACACCATATATTTT.

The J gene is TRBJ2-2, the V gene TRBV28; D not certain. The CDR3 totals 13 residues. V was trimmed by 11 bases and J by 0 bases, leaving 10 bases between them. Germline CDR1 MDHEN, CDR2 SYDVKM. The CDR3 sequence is CAHSAPNTGELFF. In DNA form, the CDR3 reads TGTGCCCATTCAGCGCCGAACACCGGGGAGCTGTTTTTT. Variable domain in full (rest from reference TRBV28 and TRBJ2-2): DVKVTQSSRYLVKRTGEKVFLECVQDMDHENMFWYRQDPGLGLRLIYFSYDVKMKEKGDIPEGYSVSREKKERFSLILESASTNQTSMYLCAHSAPNTGELFFGEGSRLTVL.

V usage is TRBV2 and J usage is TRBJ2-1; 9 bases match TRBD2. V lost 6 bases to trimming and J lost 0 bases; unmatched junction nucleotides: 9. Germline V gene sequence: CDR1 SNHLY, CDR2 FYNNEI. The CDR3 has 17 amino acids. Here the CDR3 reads CASRWGSGRGSYNEQFF. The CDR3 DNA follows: TGTGCCAGCAGATGGGGTAGCGGGAGAGGCTCCTACAATGAGCAGTTCTTC.

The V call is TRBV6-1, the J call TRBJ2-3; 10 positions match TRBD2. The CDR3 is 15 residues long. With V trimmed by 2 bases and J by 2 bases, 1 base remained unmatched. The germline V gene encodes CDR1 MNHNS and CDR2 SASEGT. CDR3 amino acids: CASSELAGATDTQYF. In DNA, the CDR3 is TGTGCCAGCAGTGAACTAGCGGGAGCCACAGATACGCAGTATTTT.

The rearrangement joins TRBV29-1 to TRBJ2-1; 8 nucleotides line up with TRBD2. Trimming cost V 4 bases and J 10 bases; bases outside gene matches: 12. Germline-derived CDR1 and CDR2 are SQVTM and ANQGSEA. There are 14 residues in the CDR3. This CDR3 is CSVGSGREAGEQFF. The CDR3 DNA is TGCAGCGTTGGCTCGGGGCGGGAGGCGGGCGAGCAGTTCTTC.

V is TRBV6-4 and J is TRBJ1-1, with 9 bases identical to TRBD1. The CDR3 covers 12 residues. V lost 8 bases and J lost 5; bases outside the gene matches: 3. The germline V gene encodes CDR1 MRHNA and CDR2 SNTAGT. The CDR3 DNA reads TGTGCCAGCCGGACAGGGGAAACTGAAGCTTTCTTT. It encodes CASRTGETEAFF.

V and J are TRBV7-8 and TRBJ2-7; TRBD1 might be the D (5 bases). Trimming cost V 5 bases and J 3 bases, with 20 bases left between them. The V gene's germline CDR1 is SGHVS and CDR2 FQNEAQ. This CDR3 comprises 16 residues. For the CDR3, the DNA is TGTGCCAGCAGCCCACTAAGAACAGGTTATAGCTACGAGCAGTACTTC. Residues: CASSPLRTGYSYEQYF.

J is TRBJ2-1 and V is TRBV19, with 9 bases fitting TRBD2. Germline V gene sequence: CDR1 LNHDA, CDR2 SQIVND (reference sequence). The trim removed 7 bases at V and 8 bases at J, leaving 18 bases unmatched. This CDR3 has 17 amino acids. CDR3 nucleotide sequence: TGTGCCAGTACCCCGGGGAGCGGGAGGAAGGGAGACGATGAGCAGTTCTTC. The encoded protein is CASTPGSGRKGDDEQFF.

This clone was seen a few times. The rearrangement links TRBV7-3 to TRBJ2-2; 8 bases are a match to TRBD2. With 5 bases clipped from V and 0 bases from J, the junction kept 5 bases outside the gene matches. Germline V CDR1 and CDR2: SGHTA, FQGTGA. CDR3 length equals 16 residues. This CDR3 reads CASSRISGANTGELFF. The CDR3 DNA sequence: TGTGCCAGCAGCCGGATTAGCGGGGCGAACACCGGGGAGCTGTTTTTT.

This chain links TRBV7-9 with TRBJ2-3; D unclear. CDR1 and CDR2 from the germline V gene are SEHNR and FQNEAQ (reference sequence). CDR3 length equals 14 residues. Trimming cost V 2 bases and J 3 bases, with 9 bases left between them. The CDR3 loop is CASSLLAGTDTQYF. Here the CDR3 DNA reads TGTGCCAGCAGCTTATTAGCCGGGACAGATACGCAGTATTTT.

CDR3 residues: CASSLEGRGWETQYF. DNA for the CDR3: TGCGCCAGCAGCTTGGAGGGCAGGGGATGGGAGACCCAGTACTTC. V gene TRBV5-1 combines with J gene TRBJ2-5; D is perhaps TRBD1 (6 bases). The CDR3 runs 15 residues. V was cut by 0 bases and J by 5 bases, with 14 bases left in between. From germline, CDR1 is SGHRS and CDR2 YFSETQ.

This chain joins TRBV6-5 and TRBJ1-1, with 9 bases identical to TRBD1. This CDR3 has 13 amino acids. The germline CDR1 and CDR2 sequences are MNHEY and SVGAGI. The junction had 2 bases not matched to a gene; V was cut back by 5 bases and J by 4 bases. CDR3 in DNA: TGTGCCAGCAGTCTGACAGGGGGCACTGAAGCTTTCTTT. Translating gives CASSLTGGTEAFF.

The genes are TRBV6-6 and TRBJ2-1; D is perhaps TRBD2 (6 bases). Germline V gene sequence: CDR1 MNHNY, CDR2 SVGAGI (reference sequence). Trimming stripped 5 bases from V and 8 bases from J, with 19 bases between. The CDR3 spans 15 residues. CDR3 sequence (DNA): TGTGCCAGCAGTAAACGACTAGAAGCAGTCCATGAGCAGTTCTTC. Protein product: CASSKRLEAVHEQFF.

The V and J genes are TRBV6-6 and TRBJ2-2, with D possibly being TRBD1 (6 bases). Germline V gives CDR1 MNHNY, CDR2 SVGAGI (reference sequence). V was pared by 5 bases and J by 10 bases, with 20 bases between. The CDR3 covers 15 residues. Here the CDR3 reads CASSGTGQIVEELFF. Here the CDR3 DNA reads TGTGCCAGCAGTGGCACAGGACAGATAGTCGAGGAGCTGTTTTTT.

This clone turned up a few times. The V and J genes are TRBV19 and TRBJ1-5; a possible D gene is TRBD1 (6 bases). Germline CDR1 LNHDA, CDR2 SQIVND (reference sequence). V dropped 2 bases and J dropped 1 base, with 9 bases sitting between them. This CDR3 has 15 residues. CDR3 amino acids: CASSIKGGSNQPQHF. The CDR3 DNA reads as TGTGCCAGTAGTATAAAGGGGGGGAGCAATCAGCCCCAGCATTTT.

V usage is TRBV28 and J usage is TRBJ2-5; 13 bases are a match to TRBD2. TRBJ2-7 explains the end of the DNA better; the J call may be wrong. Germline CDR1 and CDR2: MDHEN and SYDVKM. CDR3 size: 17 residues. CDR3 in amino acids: CASSPPRLAGGTYEQYF. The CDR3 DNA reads TGTGCCAGCAGCCCACCCCGACTAGCGGGAGGAACCTACGAGCAGTACTTC.

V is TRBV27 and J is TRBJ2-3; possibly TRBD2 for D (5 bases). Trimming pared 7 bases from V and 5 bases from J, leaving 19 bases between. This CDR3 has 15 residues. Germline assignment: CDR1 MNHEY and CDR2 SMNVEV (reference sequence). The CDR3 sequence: CASTLRDPRGDTQYF. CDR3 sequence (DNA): TGTGCCAGCACTCTCCGGGATCCCCGGGGAGATACGCAGTATTTT.

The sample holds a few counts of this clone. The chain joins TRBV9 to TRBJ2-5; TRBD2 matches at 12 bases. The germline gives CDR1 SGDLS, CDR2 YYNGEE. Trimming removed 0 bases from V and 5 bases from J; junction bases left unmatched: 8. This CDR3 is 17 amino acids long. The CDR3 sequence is CASSVGASGRAGETQYF. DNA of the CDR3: TGTGCCAGCAGCGTAGGTGCTAGCGGGAGGGCCGGGGAGACCCAGTACTTC.

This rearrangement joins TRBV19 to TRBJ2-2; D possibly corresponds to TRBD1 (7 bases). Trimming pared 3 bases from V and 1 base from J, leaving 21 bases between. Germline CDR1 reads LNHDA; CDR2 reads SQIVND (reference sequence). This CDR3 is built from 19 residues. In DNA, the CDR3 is TGTGCCAGTAGTATTCGCACCCCCGGCAGGGGGGTGAACACCGGGGAGCTGTTTTTT. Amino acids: CASSIRTPGRGVNTGELFF.

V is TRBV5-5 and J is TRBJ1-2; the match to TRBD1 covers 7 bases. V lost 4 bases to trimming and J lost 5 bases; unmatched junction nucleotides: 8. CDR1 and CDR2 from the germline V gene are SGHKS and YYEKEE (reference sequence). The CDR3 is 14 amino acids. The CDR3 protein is CASSPETGAYGYTF. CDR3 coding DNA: TGTGCCAGCAGCCCAGAAACAGGGGCGTATGGCTACACCTTC. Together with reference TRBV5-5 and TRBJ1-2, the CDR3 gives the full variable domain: DAGVTQSPTHLIKTRGQQVTLRCSPISGHKSVSWYQQVLGQGPQFIFQYYEKEERGRGNFPDRFSARQFPNYSSELNVNALLLGDSALYLCASSPETGAYGYTFGSGTRLTVV.